This T cell receptor beta chain was found in a study of human T cells and chemical hapten exposure. About the research overall: Patients, predominantly female, presented with alopecia areata, totalis or universalis. Broader study findings: Versus controls, expanded TCRs had significantly more large CDR3 similarity clusters. Positive correlation was observed between PT1 expanded TCR counts and patch test score. The presence of alopecia in the donors means their immune response may differ from healthy people's.

Germline V lookup: CDR1 SQVTM, CDR2 ANQGSEA. This CDR3 is built from 15 residues. V was pared by 5 bases and J by 2 bases, with 17 bases between. Many counts were recorded for this clonotype. Its antigen is not identified. MiXCR, applied by TCRdb to the RACE reads, yields one record per CDR3 protein. The sample shows approximately 180,000 distinct CDR3 sequences, approximately 29% of them seen only once. Sample time point: pre-sensitization, week 0. Regarding treatment: therapeutic diphenylcyclopropenone sensitization with weekly scalp DPC. This TCR was recovered from a woman aged 25-40 years with alopecia areata. Some clones in this sample may be carry-over from other donors' samples. The J gene is TRBJ2-3, the V gene TRBV29-1; the D gene is possibly TRBD2 (5 bases). The starting material was whole blood, obtained in connection with sensitization to the hapten diphenylcyclopropenone (DPC). This CDR3 reads CSVQRDSDSTDTQYF. CDR3 nucleotide sequence: TGCAGCGTTCAGAGGGATAGCGATTCCACAGATACGCAGTATTTT.